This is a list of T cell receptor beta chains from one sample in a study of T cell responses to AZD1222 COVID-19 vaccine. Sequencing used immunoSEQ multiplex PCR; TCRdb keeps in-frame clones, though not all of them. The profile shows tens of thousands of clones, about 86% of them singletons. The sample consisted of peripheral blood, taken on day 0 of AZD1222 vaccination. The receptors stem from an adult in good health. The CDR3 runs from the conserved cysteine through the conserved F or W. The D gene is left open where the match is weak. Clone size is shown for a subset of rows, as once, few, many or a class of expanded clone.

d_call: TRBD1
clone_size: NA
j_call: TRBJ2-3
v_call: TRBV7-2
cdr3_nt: TGTGCCAGCAGCCTACAGGGGGGTAGCACAGATACGCAGTATTTT
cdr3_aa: CASSLQGGSTDTQYF

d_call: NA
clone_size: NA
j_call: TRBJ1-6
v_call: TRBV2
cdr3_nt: TGTGCCAGCAGAAGACAGAGCTCCTATAATTCACCCCTCCACTTT
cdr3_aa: CASRRQSSYNSPLHF

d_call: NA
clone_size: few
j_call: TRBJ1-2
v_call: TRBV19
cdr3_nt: TGTGCCAGTAGTAAGGGTAACTATGGCTACACCTTC
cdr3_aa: CASSKGNYGYTF

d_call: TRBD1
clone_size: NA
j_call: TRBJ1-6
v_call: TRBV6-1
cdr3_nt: TGTGCCAGCAGTGAACCCCGGACAGGGGAAAATTCACCCCTCCACTTT
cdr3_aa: CASSEPRTGENSPLHF

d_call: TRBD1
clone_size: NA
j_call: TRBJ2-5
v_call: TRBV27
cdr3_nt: TGTGCCAGCAGTTTATCGACAGGGGTCCAAGAGACCCAGTACTTC
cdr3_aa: CASSLSTGVQETQYF

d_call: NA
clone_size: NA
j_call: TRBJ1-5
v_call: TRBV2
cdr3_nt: TGTGCCAGCGGCGCCGGGCAGGGAAGTCGACAGCCCCAGCATTTT
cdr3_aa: CASGAGQGSRQPQHF

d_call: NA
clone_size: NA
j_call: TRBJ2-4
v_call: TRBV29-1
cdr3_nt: TGCAGCGTTGAAACCCCCCTCCCGACCAAAAACATTCAGTACTTC
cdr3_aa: CSVETPLPTKNIQYF

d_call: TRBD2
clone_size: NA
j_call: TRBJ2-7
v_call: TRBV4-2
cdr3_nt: TGTGCCAGCAGCCAAGATAGCGGGACCTACGAGCAGTACTTC
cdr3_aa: CASSQDSGTYEQYF

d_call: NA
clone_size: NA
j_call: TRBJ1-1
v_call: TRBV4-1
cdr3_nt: TGCGCCAGCAGCCAAGATGCCCGTTGGGGCGGTTTAGTGAACACTGAAGCTTTCTTT
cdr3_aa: CASSQDARWGGLVNTEAFF

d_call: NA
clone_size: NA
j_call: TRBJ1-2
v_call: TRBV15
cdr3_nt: TGTGCCACCAGCAGACTGGACAATAACTATGGCTACACCTTC
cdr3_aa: CATSRLDNNYGYTF

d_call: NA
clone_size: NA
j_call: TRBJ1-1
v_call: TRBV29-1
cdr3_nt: TGCAGCGTTGTTCCGGGGACCACTGAAGCTTTCTTT
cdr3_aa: CSVVPGTTEAFF

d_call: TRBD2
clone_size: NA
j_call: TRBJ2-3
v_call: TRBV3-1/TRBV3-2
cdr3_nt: TGTGCCAGCAGCCAACCGGGACTAGGTGCAGATACGCAGTATTTT
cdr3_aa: CASSQPGLGADTQYF

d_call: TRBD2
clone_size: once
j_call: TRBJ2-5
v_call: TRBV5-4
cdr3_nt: TGTGCCAGCAGCCCGGGGCTCGCGGGGGGGCCCACGGGGGAGACCCAGTACTTC
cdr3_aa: CASSPGLAGGPTGETQYF

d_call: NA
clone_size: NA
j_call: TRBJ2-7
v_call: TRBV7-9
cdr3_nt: TGTGCCAGCAGCTTAGGGTCGGAGGGACGGCGTAGGGGCGAGCAGTACTTC
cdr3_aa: CASSLGSEGRRRGEQYF

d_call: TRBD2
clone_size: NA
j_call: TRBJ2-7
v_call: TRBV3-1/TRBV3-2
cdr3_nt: TGTGCCAGCAGCCCAACGGGTAGCGGGGCTACCTACGAGCAGTACTTC
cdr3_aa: CASSPTGSGATYEQYF

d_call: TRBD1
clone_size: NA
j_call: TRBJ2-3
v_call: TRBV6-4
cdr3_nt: TGTGCCAGCAGTGCCCTTGCCGACAGGGGTAGGCAGTATTTT
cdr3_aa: CASSALADRGRQYF

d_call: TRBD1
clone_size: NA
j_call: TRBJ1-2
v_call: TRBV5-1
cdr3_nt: TGCGCCAGCAGCTTTCGGGGGACAGAATATGGCTACACCTTC
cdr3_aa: CASSFRGTEYGYTF

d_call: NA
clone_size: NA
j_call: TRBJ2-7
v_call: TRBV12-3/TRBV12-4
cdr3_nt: TGTGCCAGCAGTAGGGCCCCCCCCTACGAGCAGTACTTC
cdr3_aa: CASSRAPPYEQYF

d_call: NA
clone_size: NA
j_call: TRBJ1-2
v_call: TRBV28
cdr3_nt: TGTGCCAGCACCCCCGGTAGGCAGACCTATGGCTACACCTTC
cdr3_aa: CASTPGRQTYGYTF

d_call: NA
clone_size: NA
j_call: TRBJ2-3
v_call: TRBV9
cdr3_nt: TGTGCCAGCAGCGTAGATGACAGCAATCCCACAGATACGCAGTATTTT
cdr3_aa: CASSVDDSNPTDTQYF

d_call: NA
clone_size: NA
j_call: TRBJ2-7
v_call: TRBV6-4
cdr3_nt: TGTGCCAGCAGTGGGACAAATTCTTACTTC
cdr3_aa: CASSGTNSYF

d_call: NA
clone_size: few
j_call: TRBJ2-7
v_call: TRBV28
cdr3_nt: TGTGCCAGCAGGGCCCCGGGAAAGGGTTACGAGCAGTACTTC
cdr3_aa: CASRAPGKGYEQYF

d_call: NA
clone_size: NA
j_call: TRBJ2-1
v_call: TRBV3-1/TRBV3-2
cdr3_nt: TGTGCCAGCAGCCTGGGACTTTACAATGAGCAGTTCTTC
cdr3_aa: CASSLGLYNEQFF

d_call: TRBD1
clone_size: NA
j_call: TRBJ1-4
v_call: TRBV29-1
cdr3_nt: TGCAGCGTTTACCGGACAGGATTTGAAAAACTGTTTTTT
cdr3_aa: CSVYRTGFEKLFF

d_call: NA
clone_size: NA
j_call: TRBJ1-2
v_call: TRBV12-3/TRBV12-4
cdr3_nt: TGTGCCAGCAGTTTAGACAGCTATGGCTACACCTTC
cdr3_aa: CASSLDSYGYTF

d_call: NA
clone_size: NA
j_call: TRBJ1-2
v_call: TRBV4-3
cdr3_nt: TGCGCCAGCAGCCAAGAAGGGGGTGGAGGCTACACCTTC
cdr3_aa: CASSQEGGGGYTF

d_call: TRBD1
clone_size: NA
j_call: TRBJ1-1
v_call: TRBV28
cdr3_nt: TGTGCCAGCAGTACTCCGGGACAGGGGGAGGAAGCTTTCTTT
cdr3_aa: CASSTPGQGEEAFF

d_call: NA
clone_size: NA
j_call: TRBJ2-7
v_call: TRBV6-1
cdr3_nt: TGTGCCAGCAGTGAGAGGCAGGGCGGCTACGAGCAGTACTTC
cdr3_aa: CASSERQGGYEQYF

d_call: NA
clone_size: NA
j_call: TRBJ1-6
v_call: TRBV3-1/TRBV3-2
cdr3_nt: TGTGCCAGCAGCCAAGATTGGGGACCCCTCCACTTT
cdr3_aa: CASSQDWGPLHF

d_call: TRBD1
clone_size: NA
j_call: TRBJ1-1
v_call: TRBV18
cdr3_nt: TGTGCCAGCCGAGGACGGGGACAGGGGATCGCTGAAGCTTTCTTT
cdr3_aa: CASRGRGQGIAEAFF

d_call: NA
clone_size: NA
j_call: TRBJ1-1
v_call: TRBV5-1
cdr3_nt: TGCGCCAGCAGCTTGGCTAGCCTGGGACGAAACACTGAAGCTTTCTTT
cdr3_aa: CASSLASLGRNTEAFF

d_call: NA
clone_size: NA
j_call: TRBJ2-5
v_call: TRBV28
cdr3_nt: TGTGCCAGCAGCCCTCGGGTGCGGGAACAAGAGACCCAGTACTTC
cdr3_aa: CASSPRVREQETQYF

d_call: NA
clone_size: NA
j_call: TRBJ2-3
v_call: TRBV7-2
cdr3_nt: TGTGCCAGCAGCTTCCAGACCACGAATACGCAGTATTTT
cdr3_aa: CASSFQTTNTQYF

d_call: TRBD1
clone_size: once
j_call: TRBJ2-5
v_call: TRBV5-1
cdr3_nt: TGCGCCAGCAGCTTGGGTGGGGCAGGGGGAGCGACCCAGTACTTC
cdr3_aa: CASSLGGAGGATQYF

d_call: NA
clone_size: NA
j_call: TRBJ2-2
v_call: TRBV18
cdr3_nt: TGTGCCAGCTCACGGGACGGCCCCCGCGGGGAGCTGTTTTTT
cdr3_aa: CASSRDGPRGELFF

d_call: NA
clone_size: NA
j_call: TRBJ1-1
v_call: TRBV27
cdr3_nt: TGTGCCAGCAGTTTTAGTGCGGGCATGAACACTGAAGCTTTCTTT
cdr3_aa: CASSFSAGMNTEAFF

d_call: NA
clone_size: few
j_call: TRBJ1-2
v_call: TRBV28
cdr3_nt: TGTGCCAGCAGTTTAGGGGGAGCCTATGGCTACACCTTC
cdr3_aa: CASSLGGAYGYTF

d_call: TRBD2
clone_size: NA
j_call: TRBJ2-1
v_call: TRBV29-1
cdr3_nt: TGCAGCGTTGAGTTGACTAGCGGGAGAATTTACAATGAGCAGTTCTTC
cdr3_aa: CSVELTSGRIYNEQFF

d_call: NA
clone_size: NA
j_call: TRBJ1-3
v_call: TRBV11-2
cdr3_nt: TGTGCCAGCAGCTTAGACAGCCCAATCTCTGGAAACACCATATATTTT
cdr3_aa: CASSLDSPISGNTIYF

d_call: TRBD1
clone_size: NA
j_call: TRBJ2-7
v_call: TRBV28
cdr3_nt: TGTGCCAGCAGAGCTCCGGGACAGGGTATCGACGAGCAGTACTTC
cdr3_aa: CASRAPGQGIDEQYF

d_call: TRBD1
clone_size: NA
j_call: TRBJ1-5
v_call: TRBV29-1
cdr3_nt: TGCAGCGTTGGACAGGGTGGCAATCAGCCCCAGCATTTT
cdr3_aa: CSVGQGGNQPQHF

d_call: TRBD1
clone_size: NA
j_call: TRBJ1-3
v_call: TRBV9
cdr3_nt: TGTGCCAGCAGCGTTGCGGACAGGGCCGGAAACACCATATATTTT
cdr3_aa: CASSVADRAGNTIYF

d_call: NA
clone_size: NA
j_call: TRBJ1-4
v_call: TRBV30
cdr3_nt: TGTGCCTGGAGTGCCCCGAATCCAACTAATGAAAAACTGTTTTTT
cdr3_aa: CAWSAPNPTNEKLFF

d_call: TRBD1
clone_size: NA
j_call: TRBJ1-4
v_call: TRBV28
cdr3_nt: TGTGCCAGCAGTTCACCGGGACAGGGTAAAACTAATGAAAAACTGTTTTTT
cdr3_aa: CASSSPGQGKTNEKLFF

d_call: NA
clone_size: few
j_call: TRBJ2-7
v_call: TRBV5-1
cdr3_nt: TGCGCCAGCAGCTTGTCGCGTACGAGTCCGCGGGACTTC
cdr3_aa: CASSLSRTSPRDF

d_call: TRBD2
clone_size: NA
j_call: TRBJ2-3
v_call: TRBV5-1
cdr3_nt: TGCGCCAGCAGATATAGCGGGAGCACAGATACGCAGTATTTT
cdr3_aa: CASRYSGSTDTQYF

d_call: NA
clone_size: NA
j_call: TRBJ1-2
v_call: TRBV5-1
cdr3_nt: TGCGCCAGCAGCGTAGGGCAAACGAACTATGGCTACACCTTC
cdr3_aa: CASSVGQTNYGYTF

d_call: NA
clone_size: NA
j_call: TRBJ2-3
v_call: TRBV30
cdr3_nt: TGTGCCTGGAGGTCCCGGACTCCTTGGGACACAGATACGCAGTATTTT
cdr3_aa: CAWRSRTPWDTDTQYF

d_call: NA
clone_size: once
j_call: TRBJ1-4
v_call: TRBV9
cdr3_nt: TGTGCCAGCAGCGTAGGTGGGGAAGTCGGTGAAAAACTGTTTTTT
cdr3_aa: CASSVGGEVGEKLFF

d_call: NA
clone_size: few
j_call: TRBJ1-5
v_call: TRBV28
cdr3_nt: TGTGCCAGCAGTTTGGGGGGGGATAGCAATCAGCCCCAGCATTTT
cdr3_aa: CASSLGGDSNQPQHF

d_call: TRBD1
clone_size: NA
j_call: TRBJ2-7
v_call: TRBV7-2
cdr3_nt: TGTGCCAGCACCCCCGGACAGGGAGTGTACGAGCAGTACTTC
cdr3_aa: CASTPGQGVYEQYF

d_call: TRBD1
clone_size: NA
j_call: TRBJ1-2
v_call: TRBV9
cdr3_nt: TGTGCCAGCAGCGTGACAGGGTTGACTGGCTACACCTTC
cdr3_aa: CASSVTGLTGYTF

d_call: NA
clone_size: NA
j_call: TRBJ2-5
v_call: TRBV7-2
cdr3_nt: TGTGCCAGCAGCTTAGCGCAGTTGATAAAGACCCAGTACTTC
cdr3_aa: CASSLAQLIKTQYF

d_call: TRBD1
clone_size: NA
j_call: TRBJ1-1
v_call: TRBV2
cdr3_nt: TGTGCCAGCAGCTTTACAGGGGAGGCCGTTAGGGCTTTCTTT
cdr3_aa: CASSFTGEAVRAFF